The following is a TCR beta chain sequence with its context. This may be a read error, as it is one base from a much larger clone. The data were taken from a study of Graves' ophthalmopathy and Graves' hyperthyroidism. The length of the CDR3 is 14 residues. CDR1 is SGHTA, CDR2 FQGNSA, per germline. The ends lost 6 bases at V and 2 bases at J; junction bases unmatched: 6. Scientists amplified the TCR beta CDR3 regions from RNA transcripts. First-round RT-PCR used HTBI primers; second-round multiplex PCR followed. TCRdb ran MiXCR on the multiplex PCR reads and lists one entry per CDR3 protein. The sample includes around 590,000 distinct CDR3 sequences, 35% to 45% of them seen just once.

This chain connects TRBV7-2 to TRBJ2-7, with 8 bases aligning to TRBD2. The sequenced sample was peripheral blood or thyroid tissue (not recorded which). This TCR was sampled from an adult man with Graves' hyperthyroidism. Here the CDR3 DNA reads TGTGCCAGCAGTAGCGCTAGCGGGCCCTACGAGCAGTACTTC. The encoded protein is CASSSASGPYEQYF.